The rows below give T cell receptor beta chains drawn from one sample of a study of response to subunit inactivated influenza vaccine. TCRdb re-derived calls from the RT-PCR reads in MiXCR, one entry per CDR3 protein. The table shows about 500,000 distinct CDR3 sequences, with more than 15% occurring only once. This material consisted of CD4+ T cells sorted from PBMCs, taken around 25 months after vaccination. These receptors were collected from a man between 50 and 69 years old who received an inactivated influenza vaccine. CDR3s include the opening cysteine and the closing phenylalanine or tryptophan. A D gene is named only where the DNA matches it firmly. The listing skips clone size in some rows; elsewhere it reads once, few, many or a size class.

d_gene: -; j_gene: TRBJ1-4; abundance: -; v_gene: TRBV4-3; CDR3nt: TGCGCCAGCAGCCAATCAGGGGTAACTAATGAAAAACTGTTTTTT; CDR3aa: CASSQSGVTNEKLFF
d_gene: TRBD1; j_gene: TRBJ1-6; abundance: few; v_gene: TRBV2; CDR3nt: TGTGCCAGCAGGCGGGGGACAGGGGTGGGAAATTCACCCCTCCACTTT; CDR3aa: CASRRGTGVGNSPLHF
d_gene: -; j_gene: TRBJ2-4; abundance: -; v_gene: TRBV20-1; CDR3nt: TGCAGTGCTAAGTCGAGCATCCAAAACATTCAGTACTTC; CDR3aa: CSAKSSIQNIQYF
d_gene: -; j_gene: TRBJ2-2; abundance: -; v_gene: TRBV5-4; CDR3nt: TGTGCCAGCAGCTTTAGCGATTTTCGCACCGGGGAGCTGTTTTTT; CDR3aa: CASSFSDFRTGELFF
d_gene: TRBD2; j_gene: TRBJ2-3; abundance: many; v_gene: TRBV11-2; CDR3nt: TGTGCCAGCAGCTCTCAGACTAGCGGGAGCACAGATACGCAGTATTTT; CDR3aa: CASSSQTSGSTDTQYF
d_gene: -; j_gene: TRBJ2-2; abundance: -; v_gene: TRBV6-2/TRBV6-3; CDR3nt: TGTGCCAGCAGTCTAAACAGGGCCGGGACCGGGGAGCTGTTTTTT; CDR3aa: CASSLNRAGTGELFF
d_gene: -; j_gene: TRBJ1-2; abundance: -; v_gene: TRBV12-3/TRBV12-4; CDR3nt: TGTGCCAGCAGTTTAGCGGGGCAGATCTATGGCTACACCTTC; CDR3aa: CASSLAGQIYGYTF
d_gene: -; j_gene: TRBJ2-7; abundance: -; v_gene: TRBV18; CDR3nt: TGTGCCAGCTCACGGAATGGCAGGGAGGAGCAGTACTTC; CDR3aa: CASSRNGREEQYF
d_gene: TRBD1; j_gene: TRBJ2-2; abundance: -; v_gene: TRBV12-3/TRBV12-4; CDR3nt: TGTGCCAGCAGCAATCATGGACAGGGGGCCACCGGGGAGCTGTTTTTT; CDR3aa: CASSNHGQGATGELFF
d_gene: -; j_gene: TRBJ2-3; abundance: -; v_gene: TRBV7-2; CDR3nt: TGTGCCAGCAGGACTCTCACAGATACGCAGTATTTT; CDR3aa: CASRTLTDTQYF
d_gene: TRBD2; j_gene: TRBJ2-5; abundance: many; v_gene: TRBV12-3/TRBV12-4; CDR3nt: TGTGCCAGCAGTTTGGCTAGCGGGAGGGAGACCCAGTACTTC; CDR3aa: CASSLASGRETQYF
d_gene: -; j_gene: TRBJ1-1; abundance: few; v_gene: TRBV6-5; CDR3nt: TGTGCCAGCAGCTACTCGGACCTCCCGAACACTGAAGCTTTCTTT; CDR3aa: CASSYSDLPNTEAFF
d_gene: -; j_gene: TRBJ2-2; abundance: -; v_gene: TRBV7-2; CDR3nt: TGTGCCAGCAGCCCCCGAGGGGGGCTCACCGGGGAGCTGTTTTTT; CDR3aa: CASSPRGGLTGELFF
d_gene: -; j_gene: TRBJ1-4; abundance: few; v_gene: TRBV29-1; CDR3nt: TGCAGCGTTGCGGGGGGAGACACAACTAATGAAAAACTGTTTTTT; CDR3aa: CSVAGGDTTNEKLFF
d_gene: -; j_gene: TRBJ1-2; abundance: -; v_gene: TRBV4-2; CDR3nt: TGTGCCAGCAGCCAAGACCCTCGGGATAACTATGGCTACACCTTC; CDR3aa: CASSQDPRDNYGYTF
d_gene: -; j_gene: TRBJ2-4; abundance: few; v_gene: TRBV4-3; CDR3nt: TGCGCCAGCAGCCAAGATAGTATAGCCAAAAACATTCAGTACTTC; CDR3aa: CASSQDSIAKNIQYF
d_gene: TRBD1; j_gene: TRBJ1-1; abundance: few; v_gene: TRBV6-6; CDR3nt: TGTGCCAGCATAGGGACAGCGGCCACTGAAGCTTTCTTT; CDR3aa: CASIGTAATEAFF
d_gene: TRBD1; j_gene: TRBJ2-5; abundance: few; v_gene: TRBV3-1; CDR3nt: TGTGCCAGCAGCCTTGGACAGGGACAGACCCAGTACTTC; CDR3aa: CASSLGQGQTQYF
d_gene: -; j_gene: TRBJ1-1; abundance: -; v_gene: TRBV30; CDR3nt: TGTGCCTGGAGTGTACGGCAGGGCACTGAAGCTTTCTTT; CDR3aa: CAWSVRQGTEAFF
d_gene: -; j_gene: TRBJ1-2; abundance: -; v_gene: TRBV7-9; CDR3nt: TGTGCCAGCAGCTTAATAAGCTATGGCTACACCTTC; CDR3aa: CASSLISYGYTF
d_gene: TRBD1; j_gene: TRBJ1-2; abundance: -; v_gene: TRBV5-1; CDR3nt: TGCGCCAGCAGCGTGGACAGGGGGTTGAATGGCTACACCTTC; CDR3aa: CASSVDRGLNGYTF
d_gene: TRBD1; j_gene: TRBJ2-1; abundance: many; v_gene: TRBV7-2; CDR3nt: TGTGCCAGCATCGTTAGGGGACAGAATTACAATGAGCAGTTCTTC; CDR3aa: CASIVRGQNYNEQFF
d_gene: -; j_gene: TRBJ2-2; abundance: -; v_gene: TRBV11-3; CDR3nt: TGTGCCAGCAGCACGGAGGGATACGGGGAGCTGTTTTTT; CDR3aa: CASSTEGYGELFF
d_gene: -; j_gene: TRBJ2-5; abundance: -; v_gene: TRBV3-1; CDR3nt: TGTGCCAGCAGCCAACTATCAGGGTGGCTAGGGACCCAGTACTTC; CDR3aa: CASSQLSGWLGTQYF
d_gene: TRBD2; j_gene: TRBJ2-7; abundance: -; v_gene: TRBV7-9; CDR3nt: TGTGCCAGCAGCTTATCTGGGGTAGCGGGACACGAGCAGTACTTC; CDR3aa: CASSLSGVAGHEQYF
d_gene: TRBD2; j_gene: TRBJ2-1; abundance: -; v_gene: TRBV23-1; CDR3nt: TGCGCCAGCAGTCAATTAAGACTAGCGGGAGGACATGAGCAGTTCTTC; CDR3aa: CASSQLRLAGGHEQFF
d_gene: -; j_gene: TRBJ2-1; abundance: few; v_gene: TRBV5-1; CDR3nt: TGCGCCAGCAGCTGGACCGATAGGGAGCAGTTCTTC; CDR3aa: CASSWTDREQFF
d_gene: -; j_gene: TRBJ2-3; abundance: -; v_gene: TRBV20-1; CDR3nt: TGCAGTGCCGCCCATGGGGGAGATACGCAGTATTTT; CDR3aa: CSAAHGGDTQYF
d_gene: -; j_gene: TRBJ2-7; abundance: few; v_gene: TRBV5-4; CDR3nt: TGTGCCAGCAGCTTTGGCCCCGAGCAGTACTTC; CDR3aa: CASSFGPEQYF
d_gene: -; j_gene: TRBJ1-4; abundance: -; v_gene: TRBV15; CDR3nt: TGTGCCACCAGCAGAGATCGGGGGCGCGGGACTAATGAAAAACTGTTTTTT; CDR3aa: CATSRDRGRGTNEKLFF
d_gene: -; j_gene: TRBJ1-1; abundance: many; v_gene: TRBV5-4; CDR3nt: TGTGCCAGCAATACAGGGTATTCGAACACTGAAGCTTTCTTT; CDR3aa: CASNTGYSNTEAFF
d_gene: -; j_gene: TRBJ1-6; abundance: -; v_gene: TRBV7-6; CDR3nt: TGTGCCAGCAGCTTAGCCCAGATTAATTCACCCCTCCACTTT; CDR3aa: CASSLAQINSPLHF
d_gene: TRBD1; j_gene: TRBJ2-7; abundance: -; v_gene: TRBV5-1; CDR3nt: TGCGCCAGCAGCTTGGACGGGACAGGGTCGGATGAGCAGTACTTC; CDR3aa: CASSLDGTGSDEQYF
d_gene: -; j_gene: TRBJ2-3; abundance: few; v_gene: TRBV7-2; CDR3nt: TGTGCCAGCAGCTTAGCGGCCAGGAACACAGATACGCAGTATTTT; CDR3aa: CASSLAARNTDTQYF
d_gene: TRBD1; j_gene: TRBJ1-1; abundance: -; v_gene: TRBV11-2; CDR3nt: TGTGCCAGCAGCTTATCGGCAGGGGGGGACACTGAAGCTTTCTTT; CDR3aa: CASSLSAGGDTEAFF
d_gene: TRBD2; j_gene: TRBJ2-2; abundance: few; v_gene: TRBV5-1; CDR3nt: TGCGCCAGCAGCCCCGGGGCTAGCGGTTACACCGGGGAGCTGTTTTTT; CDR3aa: CASSPGASGYTGELFF
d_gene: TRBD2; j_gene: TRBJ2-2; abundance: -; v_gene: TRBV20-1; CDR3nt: TGCAGTGCTAGAGATGGACTAGCGGGAGTAGGAACCGGGGAGCTGTTTTTT; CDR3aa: CSARDGLAGVGTGELFF
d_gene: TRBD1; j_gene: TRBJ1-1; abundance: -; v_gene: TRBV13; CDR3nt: TGTGCCAGCTGGACCTACAGGGGAGCAGGGACTGAAGCTTTCTTT; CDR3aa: CASWTYRGAGTEAFF
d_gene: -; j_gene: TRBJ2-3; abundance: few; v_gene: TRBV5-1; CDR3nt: TGCGCCAGCAGCTTGGAGGGCGGCACCTTAGCAGATACGCAGTATTTT; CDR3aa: CASSLEGGTLADTQYF
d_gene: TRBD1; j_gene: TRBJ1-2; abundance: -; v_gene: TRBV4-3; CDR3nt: TGCGCCAGCAGCCCGACCCGAAGAGGACAGGGGAACTATGGCTACACCTTC; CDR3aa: CASSPTRRGQGNYGYTF
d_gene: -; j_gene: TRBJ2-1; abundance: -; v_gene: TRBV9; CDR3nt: TGTGCCAGCAGCGTAGCGCCGCATGGGGATGAGCAGTTCTTC; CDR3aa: CASSVAPHGDEQFF